One TCR beta chain is described in this entry. Its antigen target is currently unknown. Base-call qualities are not available, and no considerably larger clone is one nucleotide away. This entry belongs to a study of blood T cell repertoires in COVID-19 (TCRdb year 2020). A note on the overall study: Samples from collaborators originated in the United States, Italy and Spain and spanned both the acute and convalescent phases of COVID-19. HLA class I and class II types, where available, came from metadata supplied by the sample provider rather than from assay-based typing. The material from the prospective study consisted of cDNA or gDNA derived from T cells, B-cell-depleted T cells, or PBMCs. Deeply sampled blood TCRbeta repertoires from subjects exposed to, actively infected with, or recovered from COVID-19 were included in the dataset. The repertoires were made available in a free public database intended to serve as a resource for research on the immune response to SARS-CoV-2. A de-identified subject ID, COVID-19 status, age in years and sex were almost always included in the sample metadata. The samples were drawn from two sources: the first 160 participants of the ongoing ImmuneRACE study, and about 1,300 subjects contributed by 6 global collaborators. Study-wide conclusions, independent of this receptor: The quantity of clinical and demographic metadata differed by source and by participant and was supplied without curation.

The immunoSEQ Assay, a bias-controlled multiplex PCR, was used to amplify TCRbeta CDR3 regions from genomic DNA. In the original analysis: Within the assay, amplification of reference gene primers was used to estimate how many nucleated cells each sample contained. Sequence reads were collapsed and filtered to measure the absolute abundance of every unique TCRbeta CDR3 rearrangement. For each sample, productive Simpson clonality was calculated by taking the square root of Simpson's diversity index across productive rearrangements. The immuneACCESS repertoire file appears here via TCRdb, limited to in-frame rearrangements. These files lack a portion of the clones; in checked studies, under half of the deficit traces to unresolved V genes, and the cause of the others is not known. That table gives V, J and clone size, and the DNA gave D and trimming. This sample comprises tens of thousands of clones, 85% to 90% of them detected only once. The ten most abundant clones make up around 5% of the sample.

The trim is 5 bases for V and 4 bases for J, with a gap of 10 bases between the germline ends. CDR1 and CDR2 were assigned from the germline V gene as SGHNT and YENEEA. CDR3 length: 13 amino acids, cysteine to phenylalanine. Kept here is only the CDR3 DNA, which spans 39 bases and is read in frame from base 1. The collaborating institutions used their own protocols to collect whole blood in K2EDTA tubes. For TCRbeta analysis, collaborator samples were shipped as frozen whole blood, as isolated PBMCs, or as DNA extracted from either sample type. The rearrangement joined TRBV11-3 to TRBJ2-3; the D segment cannot be called with confidence. This sequence originates from a woman aged 45-65 years with active COVID-19. The sample taken for sequencing was peripheral blood. The nucleotide sequence reads TGTGCCAGCAGCCGCCCAAGCGCAGATACGCAGTATTTT. It codes for CASSRPSADTQYF.